Below, one T cell receptor (beta chain) is given with its context. Some clones are missing from TCRdb's copy, which holds only in-frame ones; the method was immunoSEQ multiplex PCR. The repertoire holds more than 200,000 clones, with over 80% as singletons. This sample is part of a study of blood T cell repertoires in COVID-19. Study information: T cells, B-cell-depleted T cells, or PBMCs provided the cDNA or gDNA that served as material.

Germline assignment: CDR1 SGHAT and CDR2 FQNNGV. The V end lost 4 bases, the J end lost 1 base, and 13 bases lay between the germline ends. This CDR3 has 16 residues. The study recruited people aged roughly 18 to 100 years across about two dozen US areas. This chain joins TRBV11-2 and TRBJ2-2; TRBD1 is a possible D gene (6 bases). The sequence derives from a woman in her thirties who had been exposed to COVID-19. Sequencing input: PBMCs or T cells enriched from blood (not recorded which). This CDR3 reads CASSSYREGNTGELFF. CDR3 in DNA: TGTGCCAGCAGCTCCTACAGGGAAGGGAACACCGGGGAGCTGTTTTTT.